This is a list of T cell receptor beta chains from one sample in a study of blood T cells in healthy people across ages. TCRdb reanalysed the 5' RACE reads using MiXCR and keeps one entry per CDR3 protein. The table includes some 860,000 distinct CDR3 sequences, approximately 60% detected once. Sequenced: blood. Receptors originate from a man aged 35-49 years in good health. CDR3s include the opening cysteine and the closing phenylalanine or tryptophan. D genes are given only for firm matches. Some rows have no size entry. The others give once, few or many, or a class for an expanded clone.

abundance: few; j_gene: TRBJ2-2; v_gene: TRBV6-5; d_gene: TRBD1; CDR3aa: CASSQGAVGELFF; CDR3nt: TGTGCCAGCAGTCAGGGGGCGGTCGGGGAGCTGTTTTTT
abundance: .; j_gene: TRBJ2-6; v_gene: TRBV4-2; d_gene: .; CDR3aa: CASSQDDHSGANVLTF; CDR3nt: TGTGCCAGCAGCCAAGATGACCACTCTGGGGCCAACGTCCTGACTTTC
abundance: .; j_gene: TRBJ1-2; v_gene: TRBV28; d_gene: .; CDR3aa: CASSSLGGEYGYTF; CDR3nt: TGTGCCAGCAGTTCTCTTGGGGGAGAATATGGCTACACCTTC
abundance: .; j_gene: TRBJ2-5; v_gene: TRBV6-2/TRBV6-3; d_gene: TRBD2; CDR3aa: CASSHETSGRADEQYF; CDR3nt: TGTGCCAGCAGTCACGAGACTAGCGGGAGGGCCGATGAGCAGTACTTC
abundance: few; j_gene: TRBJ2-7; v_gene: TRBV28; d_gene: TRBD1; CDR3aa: CASTVPLGQGAEQYF; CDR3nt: TGTGCCAGCACCGTGCCCCTGGGACAGGGGGCCGAGCAGTACTTC
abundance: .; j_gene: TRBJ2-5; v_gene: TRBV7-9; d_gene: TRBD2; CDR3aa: CASDSGWDPENNEQYF; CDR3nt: TGTGCCAGCGATAGCGGGTGGGACCCTGAAAACAATGAGCAGTACTTC
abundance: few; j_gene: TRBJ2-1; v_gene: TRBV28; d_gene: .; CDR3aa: CASSGTVRNEQFF; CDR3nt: TGTGCCAGCAGCGGGACTGTGCGCAATGAGCAGTTCTTC
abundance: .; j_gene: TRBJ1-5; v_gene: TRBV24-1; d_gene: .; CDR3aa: CATRDRNNSNQPQHF; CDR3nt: TGTGCCACCAGGGACAGAAATAATAGCAATCAGCCCCAGCATTTT
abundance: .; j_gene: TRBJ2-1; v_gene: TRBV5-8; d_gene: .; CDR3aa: CASSSSRGAWNEQFF; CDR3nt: TGTGCCAGCAGCTCGTCCAGGGGGGCCTGGAATGAGCAGTTCTTC
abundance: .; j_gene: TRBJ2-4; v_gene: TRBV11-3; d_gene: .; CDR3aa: CASSLERGIQYF; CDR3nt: TGTGCCAGCAGCTTAGAGAGGGGCATTCAGTACTTC
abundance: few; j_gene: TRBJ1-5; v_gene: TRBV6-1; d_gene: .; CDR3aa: CASSPGTGGDQPQHF; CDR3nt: TGTGCCAGCAGTCCCGGAACAGGTGGGGATCAGCCCCAGCATTTT
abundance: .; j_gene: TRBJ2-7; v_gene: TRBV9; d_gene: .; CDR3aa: CASSVGLRDAGFDEQYF; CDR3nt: TGTGCCAGCAGCGTAGGATTAAGGGATGCGGGGTTCGACGAGCAGTACTTC
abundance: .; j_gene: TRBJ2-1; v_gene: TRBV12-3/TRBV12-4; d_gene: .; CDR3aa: CASREGIYEQFF; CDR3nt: TGTGCCAGCAGGGAGGGGATATATGAGCAGTTCTTC
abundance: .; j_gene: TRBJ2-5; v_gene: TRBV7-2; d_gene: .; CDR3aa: CASSLAGGWETQYF; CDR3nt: TGTGCCAGCAGCTTAGCTGGAGGGTGGGAGACCCAGTACTTC
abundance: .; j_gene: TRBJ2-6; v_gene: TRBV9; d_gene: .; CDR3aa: CASSVVWAITFSSGANVLTF; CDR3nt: TGTGCCAGCAGCGTAGTCTGGGCCATTACCTTTAGCTCTGGGGCCAACGTCCTGACTTTC
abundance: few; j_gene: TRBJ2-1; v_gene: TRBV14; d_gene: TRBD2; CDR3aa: CASSQDLAGGIYNEQFF; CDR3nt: TGTGCCAGCAGCCAAGATCTCGCGGGAGGGATCTACAATGAGCAGTTCTTC
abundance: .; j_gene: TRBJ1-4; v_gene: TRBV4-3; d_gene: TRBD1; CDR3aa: CASSQVLQGANEKLFF; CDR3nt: TGCGCCAGCAGCCAAGTCCTACAGGGGGCGAATGAAAAACTGTTTTTT
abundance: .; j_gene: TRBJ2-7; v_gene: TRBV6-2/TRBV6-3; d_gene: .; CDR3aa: CASTHGLGVEQYF; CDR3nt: TGTGCCAGCACCCACGGGCTAGGGGTAGAGCAGTACTTC
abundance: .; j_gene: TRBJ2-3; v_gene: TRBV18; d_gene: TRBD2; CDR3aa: CASSPDSGGNTDTQYF; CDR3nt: TGTGCCAGCTCACCGGATAGCGGGGGAAACACAGATACGCAGTATTTT
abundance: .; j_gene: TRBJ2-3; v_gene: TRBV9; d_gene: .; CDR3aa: CASSAPAGDTQYF; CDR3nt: TGTGCCAGCAGCGCCCCGGCAGGAGATACGCAGTATTTT
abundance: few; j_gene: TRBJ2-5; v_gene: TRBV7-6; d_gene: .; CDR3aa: CASSLDGNPRETQYF; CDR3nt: TGTGCCAGCAGCTTAGACGGGAATCCACGAGAGACCCAGTACTTC
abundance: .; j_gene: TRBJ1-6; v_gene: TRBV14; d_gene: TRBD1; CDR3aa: CASSQAGTGHFFLHF; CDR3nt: TGTGCCAGCAGCCAAGCCGGGACAGGGCATTTTTTCCTCCACTTT
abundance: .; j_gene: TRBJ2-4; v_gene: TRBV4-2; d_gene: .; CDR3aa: CASSQGGPNIQYF; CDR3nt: TGTGCCAGCAGCCAAGGGGGTCCAAACATTCAGTACTTC
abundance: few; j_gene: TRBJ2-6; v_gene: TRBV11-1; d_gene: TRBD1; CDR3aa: CASSWGQALSGANVLTF; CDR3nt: TGTGCCAGCAGCTGGGGACAGGCTCTCTCTGGGGCCAACGTCCTGACTTTC
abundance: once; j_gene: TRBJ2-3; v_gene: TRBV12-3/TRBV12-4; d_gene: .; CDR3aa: CASRFRLASADTQYF; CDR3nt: TGTGCCAGCAGGTTTAGACTGGCAAGCGCAGATACGCAGTATTTT
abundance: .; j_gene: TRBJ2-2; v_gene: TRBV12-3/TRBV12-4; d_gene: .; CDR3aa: CASSLFGELFF; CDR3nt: TGTGCCAGCAGTTTGTTCGGGGAGCTGTTTTTT
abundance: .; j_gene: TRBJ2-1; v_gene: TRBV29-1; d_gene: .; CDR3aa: CSVEDRRSSGARNEQFF; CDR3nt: TGCAGCGTTGAAGATAGGAGGAGTTCGGGGGCGCGGAATGAGCAGTTCTTC
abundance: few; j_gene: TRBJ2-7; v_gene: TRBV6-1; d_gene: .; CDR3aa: CASTPGSTYEQYF; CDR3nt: TGTGCCAGCACCCCAGGGAGCACCTACGAGCAGTACTTC
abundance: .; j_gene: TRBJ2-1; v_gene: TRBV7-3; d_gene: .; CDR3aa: CASSSIVFSYNEQFF; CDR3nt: TGTGCCAGCAGCTCGATAGTTTTCTCCTACAATGAGCAGTTCTTC
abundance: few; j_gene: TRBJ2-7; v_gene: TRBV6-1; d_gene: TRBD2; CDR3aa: CASSDITSGVYEQYF; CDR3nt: TGTGCCAGCAGTGATATCACTAGCGGAGTTTACGAGCAGTACTTC
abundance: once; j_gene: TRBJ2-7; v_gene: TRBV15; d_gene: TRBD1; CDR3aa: CATSGGQGSSYEQYF; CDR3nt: TGTGCCACCAGCGGCGGACAGGGGAGCTCCTACGAGCAGTACTTC
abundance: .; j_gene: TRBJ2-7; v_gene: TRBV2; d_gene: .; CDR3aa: CASRGFEQYF; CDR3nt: TGTGCCAGCAGGGGTTTCGAGCAGTACTTC
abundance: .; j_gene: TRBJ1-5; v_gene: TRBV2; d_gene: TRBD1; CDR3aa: CASSAEGTGANQLQHF; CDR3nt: TGTGCCAGCAGTGCTGAGGGGACAGGGGCAAATCAGCTCCAGCATTTT
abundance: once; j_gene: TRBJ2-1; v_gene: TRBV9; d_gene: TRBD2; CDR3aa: CASSILAGYNEQFF; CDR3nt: TGTGCCAGCAGCATACTAGCGGGATACAATGAGCAGTTCTTC
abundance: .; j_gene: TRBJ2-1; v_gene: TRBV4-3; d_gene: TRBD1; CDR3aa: CASSQATGTGSVRQFF; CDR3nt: TGCGCCAGCAGTCAAGCGACCGGGACAGGGTCGGTGCGGCAGTTCTTC
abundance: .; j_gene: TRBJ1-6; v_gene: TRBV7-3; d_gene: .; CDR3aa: CASSLLGAVGSPLHF; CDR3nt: TGTGCCAGCAGCTTATTGGGGGCCGTGGGTTCACCCCTCCACTTT
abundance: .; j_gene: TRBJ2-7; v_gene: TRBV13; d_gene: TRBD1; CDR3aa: CASTLGGQAGRYEQYF; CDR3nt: TGTGCCAGCACCCTAGGGGGACAGGCTGGGCGCTACGAGCAGTACTTC
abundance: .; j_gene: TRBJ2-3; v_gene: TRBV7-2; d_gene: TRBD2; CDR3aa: CASTKGSGVTTDTQYF; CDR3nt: TGTGCCAGCACCAAAGGGAGCGGGGTCACAACAGATACGCAGTATTTT
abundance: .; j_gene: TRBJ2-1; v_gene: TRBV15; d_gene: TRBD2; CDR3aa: CATSRDPGREHNEQFF; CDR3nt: TGTGCCACCAGCAGAGACCCCGGGAGGGAGCACAATGAGCAGTTCTTC
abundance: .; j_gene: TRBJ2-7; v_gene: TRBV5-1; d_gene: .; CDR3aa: CASSLGTAFDYEQYF; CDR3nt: TGCGCCAGCAGCTTGGGGACGGCCTTTGACTACGAGCAGTACTTC